A selection of T cell receptor beta chains follows, all from one sample in a study of blood T cell repertoires in COVID-19. The method was immunoSEQ multiplex PCR; TCRdb's version includes in-frame clones alone and lacks a portion of them. The sample comprises roughly 310,000 clones, roughly 90% of which are singletons, and around 9.5% rests with the top ten. Sequencing used PBMCs or T cells enriched from blood (not recorded which). These receptors were obtained from a woman between 40 and 50 years old who had recovered from COVID-19. Both conserved end residues are part of each CDR3. A D gene is named only where the DNA matches it firmly. The listing skips clone size in some rows; elsewhere it reads once, few, many or a size class.

v_gene,d_gene,abundance,j_gene,CDR3aa,CDR3nt
TRBV20-1,NA,NA,TRBJ1-1,CSASGEAEAFF,TGCAGTGCTAGTGGAGAAGCTGAAGCTTTCTTT
TRBV5-4,NA,NA,TRBJ2-5,CASSQGNAETQYF,TGTGCCAGCAGTCAGGGCAACGCGGAGACCCAGTACTTC
TRBV10-1,NA,NA,TRBJ2-2,CASSPGVNTGELFF,TGCGCCAGCAGCCCCGGGGTGAACACCGGGGAGCTGTTTTTT
TRBV11-3,NA,NA,TRBJ1-4,CASSLDPASGEKLFF,TGTGCCAGCAGCTTAGATCCCGCTTCCGGGGAAAAACTGTTTTTT
TRBV28,TRBD1,once,TRBJ2-7,CASSFSGTGGSYEQYF,TGTGCCAGCAGTTTCTCCGGGACAGGGGGCTCCTACGAGCAGTACTTC
TRBV4-1,TRBD2,NA,TRBJ2-1,CASSQVLGQSGGAHEQFF,TGCGCCAGCAGCCAAGTATTAGGCCAGAGCGGGGGGGCCCATGAGCAGTTCTTC
TRBV21-1,NA,NA,TRBJ2-5,CASSLRTSDLGTQYF,TGTGCCAGCAGCTTACGGACTAGCGACTTGGGGACCCAGTACTTC
TRBV11-3,TRBD2,NA,TRBJ2-7,CASRLSGSYEQYF,TGTGCCAGCAGGCTTAGCGGGAGCTACGAGCAGTACTTC
TRBV28,TRBD1,few,TRBJ2-5,CASSSTGFYQETQYF,TGTGCCAGCAGTTCGACAGGGTTCTATCAAGAGACCCAGTACTTC
TRBV11-1,NA,NA,TRBJ1-1,CASSSDIMNTEAFF,TGTGCCAGCAGCTCAGACATCATGAACACTGAAGCTTTCTTT
TRBV6-5,NA,NA,TRBJ1-5,CASSGQLNQPQHF,TGTGCCAGCAGCGGACAGCTTAATCAGCCCCAGCATTTT
TRBV11-2,TRBD2,NA,TRBJ2-3,CASSSTSGDGNTQYF,TGTGCCAGCAGCTCTACTAGCGGGGACGGCAATACGCAGTATTTT
TRBV9,TRBD2,NA,TRBJ2-2,CASSVRTSGGQNTGELFF,TGTGCCAGCAGCGTAAGGACTAGCGGGGGCCAGAACACCGGGGAGCTGTTTTTT
TRBV4-3,TRBD2,NA,TRBJ2-1,CASSQDISSGSYNEQFF,TGCGCCAGCAGCCAAGATATTTCTAGCGGGTCCTACAATGAGCAGTTCTTC
TRBV25-1,TRBD1,NA,TRBJ2-1,CASSEAWTGEQFF,TGTGCCAGCAGTGAAGCCTGGACAGGAGAGCAGTTCTTC
TRBV3-1/TRBV3-2,NA,NA,TRBJ2-7,CASSSGTYEQYF,TGTGCCAGCAGTTCCGGGACCTACGAGCAGTACTTC
TRBV7-2,NA,NA,TRBJ1-2,CASSPDWGGVYGYTF,TGTGCCAGCAGCCCAGATTGGGGGGGCGTTTATGGCTACACCTTC
TRBV4-3,TRBD1,NA,TRBJ1-2,CASSQGQGVNYGYTF,TGCGCCAGCAGCCAGGGGCAGGGGGTGAACTATGGCTACACCTTC
TRBV7-3,TRBD2,NA,TRBJ2-7,CASSPERGPSYEQYF,TGTGCCAGCAGCCCAGAGCGGGGGCCCTCCTACGAGCAGTACTTC
TRBV3-1/TRBV3-2,NA,NA,TRBJ1-1,CASSQGGFEAFF,TGTGCCAGCAGCCAAGGGGGCTTTGAAGCTTTCTTT
TRBV12-5,NA,NA,TRBJ1-2,CASGLGSRPHYGYTF,TGTGCTAGTGGTTTGGGGTCCAGGCCTCACTATGGCTACACCTTC
TRBV7-2,TRBD1,NA,TRBJ1-2,CASSSLMGQGSGYTF,TGTGCCAGCAGCTCACTCATGGGACAGGGAAGCGGCTACACCTTC
TRBV7-9,NA,NA,TRBJ2-7,CASSPDRTLEQYF,TGTGCCAGCAGCCCAGACAGGACCCTCGAGCAGTACTTC
TRBV11-3,NA,NA,TRBJ2-2,CASSPGLSGELFF,TGTGCCAGCAGCCCAGGGTTGTCTGGGGAGCTGTTTTTT
TRBV28,NA,NA,TRBJ2-7,CASTPEPPTPYEQYF,TGTGCCAGCACTCCCGAGCCACCTACCCCCTACGAGCAGTACTTC
TRBV21-1,NA,NA,TRBJ2-7,CASSNRDRVLISYEQYF,TGTGCCAGCAGTAACCGGGACAGGGTACTAATCTCCTACGAGCAGTACTTC
TRBV7-9,TRBD2,NA,TRBJ2-3,CASSLGTSGRLDTQYF,TGTGCCAGCAGCCTTGGGACTAGCGGGAGACTAGATACGCAGTATTTT
TRBV11-2,TRBD1,NA,TRBJ2-7,CASSVGQAYEQYF,TGTGCCAGCAGTGTGGGACAGGCCTACGAGCAGTACTTC
TRBV18,TRBD1,NA,TRBJ1-1,CASSHTGGAYGFF,TGTGCCAGCTCACATACAGGGGGCGCTTATGGTTTCTTT
TRBV5-8,TRBD1,NA,TRBJ2-1,CASSLQGGTGANNEQFF,TGTGCCAGCAGCTTGCAGGGGGGGACAGGGGCTAACAATGAGCAGTTCTTC
TRBV2,NA,NA,TRBJ1-3,CASSDMGNTIYF,TGTGCCAGCAGTGACATGGGAAACACCATATATTTT
TRBV5-1,TRBD2,NA,TRBJ2-5,CASSLNTGGQETQYF,TGCGCCAGCAGCTTGAATACGGGGGGCCAAGAGACCCAGTACTTC
TRBV7-2,TRBD1,NA,TRBJ1-2,CASSLVIKRTGGGGYTF,TGTGCCAGCAGCTTAGTAATCAAGCGGACAGGGGGCGGTGGCTACACCTTC
TRBV7-9,TRBD2,NA,TRBJ2-1,CASKASGGPYNEQFF,TGTGCCAGCAAAGCTAGCGGGGGGCCATACAATGAGCAGTTCTTC
TRBV7-9,TRBD1,NA,TRBJ1-2,CASSLGDRAGGYTF,TGTGCCAGCAGCTTAGGGGACAGGGCAGGTGGCTACACCTTC
TRBV5-1,TRBD1,NA,TRBJ1-1,CASSLGTGGAGTEAFF,TGCGCCAGCAGCTTGGGGACAGGGGGTGCGGGTACTGAAGCTTTCTTT
TRBV20-1,NA,NA,TRBJ1-5,CSARGDQPQHF,TGCAGTGCTAGGGGCGATCAGCCCCAGCATTTT
TRBV5-4,TRBD1,NA,TRBJ2-3,CASSPDRGFTDTQYF,TGTGCCAGCAGCCCGGACAGGGGGTTCACAGATACGCAGTATTTT
TRBV7-7,TRBD2,NA,TRBJ2-1,CASSWGTSATNEQFF,TGTGCTAGCAGCTGGGGGACTAGCGCAACCAATGAGCAGTTCTTC
TRBV30,NA,NA,TRBJ2-3,CAWSKPGDTQYF,TGTGCCTGGAGTAAACCGGGAGATACGCAGTATTTT
TRBV3-1/TRBV3-2,NA,once,TRBJ1-1,CASSLADTEAFF,TGTGCCAGCAGCCTAGCGGACACTGAAGCTTTCTTT
TRBV28,TRBD1,NA,TRBJ2-6,CASRRTGGRAGANVLTF,TGTGCCAGCCGAAGAACAGGGGGGCGGGCTGGGGCCAACGTCCTGACTTTC
TRBV29-1,NA,NA,TRBJ1-2,CSVEDRYSYTF,TGCAGCGTTGAAGATCGCTATAGCTACACCTTC
TRBV24-1,TRBD1,NA,TRBJ1-4,CATSDGTGAPTEKLFF,TGTGCCACCAGTGACGGGACAGGGGCCCCAACCGAAAAACTGTTTTTT
TRBV9,TRBD2,NA,TRBJ2-3,CASSVGLAGRTDTQYF,TGTGCCAGCAGCGTAGGACTAGCGGGGAGGACAGATACGCAGTATTTT
TRBV2,TRBD1,NA,TRBJ2-7,CASSTRLSGTGQGIAEQYF,TGTGCCAGCAGTACCAGGCTTAGTGGGACGGGACAGGGGATCGCCGAGCAGTACTTC
TRBV19,NA,NA,TRBJ2-5,CASMSTGETQYF,TGTGCCAGTATGAGTACCGGAGAGACCCAGTACTTC
TRBV7-2,NA,NA,TRBJ1-1,CAGAENTEAFF,TGTGCCGGGGCGGAGAACACTGAAGCTTTCTTT
TRBV7-9,TRBD2,NA,TRBJ2-1,CASSEPAAGGPRNEQFF,TGTGCCAGCAGCGAACCTGCGGCGGGAGGGCCGCGGAATGAGCAGTTCTTC
TRBV18,TRBD1,NA,TRBJ2-5,CASSPGQGETQYF,TGTGCCAGCTCACCAGGACAGGGAGAGACCCAGTACTTC
TRBV14,NA,NA,TRBJ2-5,CASNRGGETQYF,TGTGCCAGCAATAGAGGTGGAGAGACCCAGTACTTC
TRBV21-1,NA,NA,TRBJ1-5,CASSPQVAGGLSNQPQHF,TGTGCCAGCAGCCCCCAGGTCGCAGGGGGCCTTAGCAATCAGCCCCAGCATTTT
TRBV27,NA,NA,TRBJ2-5,CASSLRREGTQYF,TGTGCCAGCAGTCTTAGACGAGAGGGGACCCAGTACTTC
TRBV29-1,TRBD1,few,TRBJ2-1,CSGAQGVSSYNEQFF,TGCAGCGGGGCACAGGGGGTTAGCTCCTACAATGAGCAGTTCTTC
TRBV2,TRBD1,NA,TRBJ1-2,CASEKQGPNYGYTF,TGTGCCAGCGAAAAACAGGGGCCCAACTATGGCTACACCTTC
TRBV27,TRBD2,NA,TRBJ2-7,CASSLLAGGLGGEQYF,TGTGCCAGCAGTTTACTAGCGGGGGGGCTGGGTGGCGAGCAGTACTTC
TRBV6-1,TRBD2,NA,TRBJ2-3,CASSELAGDTDTQYF,TGTGCCAGCAGTGAACTAGCGGGGGACACAGATACGCAGTATTTT
TRBV4-3,TRBD2,few,TRBJ2-2,CASSQGSVAGLTGELFF,TGCGCCAGCAGCCAAGGGTCCGTAGCGGGCCTCACCGGGGAGCTGTTTTTT
TRBV7-9,NA,NA,TRBJ2-1,CASSSPVNEQFF,TGTGCCAGCAGCTCCCCAGTCAATGAGCAGTTCTTC